This T cell receptor (beta chain) is from a study of T-cell memory formation after mild COVID-19. Whole-study findings and limits: Clones that contracted from day 15 to 85 had balanced CD4/CD8; later expanders were CD4+ biased.

CDR3 size: 12 residues. The germline V gene has CDR1 MNHEY and CDR2 SVGAGI. Trimming stripped 4 bases from V and 5 bases from J, with 8 bases between. In its sample, this clonotype was seen many times. Its antigen is unknown. UMIs and sample barcodes were carried by the TCR alpha and TCR beta cDNA libraries that 5'RACE produced using constant-segment primers. TCRdb reprocessed the 5' RACE reads with MiXCR, giving one entry per CDR3 protein. The sample carries around 140,000 distinct CDR3 sequences, about 5.5% recorded once. This sequence was found in an adult woman who had mild COVID-19 (a few samples of this study predate the infection). Cell type and time point are not known. The sequenced material came from PBMCs or a T cell subset sorted from them (not recorded which). The V and J genes are TRBV6-5 and TRBJ1-1, with a tentative D call TRBD1 (5 bases). The CDR3 here is CASSFGGTEAFF. The CDR3 DNA follows: TGTGCCAGCAGTTTCGGGGGGACTGAAGCTTTCTTT.